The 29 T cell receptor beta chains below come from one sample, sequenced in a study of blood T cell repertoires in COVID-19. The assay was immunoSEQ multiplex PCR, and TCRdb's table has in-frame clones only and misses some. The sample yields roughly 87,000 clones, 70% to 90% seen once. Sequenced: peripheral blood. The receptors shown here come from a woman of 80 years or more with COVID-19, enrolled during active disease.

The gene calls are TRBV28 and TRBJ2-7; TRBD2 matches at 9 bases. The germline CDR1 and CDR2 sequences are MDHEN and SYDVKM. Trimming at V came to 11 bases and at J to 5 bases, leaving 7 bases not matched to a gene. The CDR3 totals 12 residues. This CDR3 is CAGASGTNEQYF. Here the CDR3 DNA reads TGTGCCGGGGCTAGCGGGACCAACGAGCAGTACTTC.

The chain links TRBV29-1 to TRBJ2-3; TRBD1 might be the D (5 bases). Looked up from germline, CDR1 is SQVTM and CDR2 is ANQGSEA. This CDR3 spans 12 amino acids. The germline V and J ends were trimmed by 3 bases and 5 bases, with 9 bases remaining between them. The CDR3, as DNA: TGCAGCGTTGACGCAGGGCAAGATACGCAGTATTTT. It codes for CSVDAGQDTQYF.

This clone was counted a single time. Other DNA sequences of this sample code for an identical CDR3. The CDR3 nucleotides are TGTGCCAGCAGTTCCGACAGGGGGTCGGGGAATACTGAAGCTTTCTTT. This encodes CASSSDRGSGNTEAFF. The chain joins TRBV28 to TRBJ1-1, with TRBD1 matching 9 bases. CDR1 is MDHEN, CDR2 SYDVKM, per germline. The CDR3 loop spans 16 amino acids. V gave up 4 bases and J gave up 5 bases; unmatched junction bases: 11.

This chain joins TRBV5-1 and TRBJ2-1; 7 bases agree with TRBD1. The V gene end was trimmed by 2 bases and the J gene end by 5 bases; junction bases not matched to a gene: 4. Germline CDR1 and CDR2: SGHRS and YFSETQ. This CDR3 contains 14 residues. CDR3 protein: CASSLQGPDNEQFF. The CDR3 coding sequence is TGCGCCAGCAGCTTACAGGGGCCCGACAATGAGCAGTTCTTC.

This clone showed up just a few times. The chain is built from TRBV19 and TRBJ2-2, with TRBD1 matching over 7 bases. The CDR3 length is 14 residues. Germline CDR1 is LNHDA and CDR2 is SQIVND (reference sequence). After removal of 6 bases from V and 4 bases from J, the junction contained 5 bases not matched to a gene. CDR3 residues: CASRIQGVTGELFF. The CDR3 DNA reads TGTGCCAGTAGGATTCAGGGGGTCACCGGGGAGCTGTTTTTT.

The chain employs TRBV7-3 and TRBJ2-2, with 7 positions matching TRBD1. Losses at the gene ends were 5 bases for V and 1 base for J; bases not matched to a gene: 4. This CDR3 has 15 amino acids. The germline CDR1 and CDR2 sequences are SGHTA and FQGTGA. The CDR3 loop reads CASSPGTVNTGELFF. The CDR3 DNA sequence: TGTGCCAGCAGCCCGGGGACAGTGAACACCGGGGAGCTGTTTTTT.

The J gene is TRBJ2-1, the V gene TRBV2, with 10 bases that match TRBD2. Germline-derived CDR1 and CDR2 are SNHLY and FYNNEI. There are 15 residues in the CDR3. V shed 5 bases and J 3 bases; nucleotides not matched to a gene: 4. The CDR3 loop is CASSRLAGDYNEQFF. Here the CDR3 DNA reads TGTGCCAGCAGTCGTCTAGCGGGAGACTACAATGAGCAGTTCTTC.

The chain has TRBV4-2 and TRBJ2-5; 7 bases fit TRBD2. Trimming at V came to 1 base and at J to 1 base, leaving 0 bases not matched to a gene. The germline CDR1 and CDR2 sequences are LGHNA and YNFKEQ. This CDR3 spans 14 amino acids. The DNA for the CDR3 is TGTGCCAGCAGCCAAGCGGGGGGCCAAGAGACCCAGTACTTC. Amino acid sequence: CASSQAGGQETQYF.

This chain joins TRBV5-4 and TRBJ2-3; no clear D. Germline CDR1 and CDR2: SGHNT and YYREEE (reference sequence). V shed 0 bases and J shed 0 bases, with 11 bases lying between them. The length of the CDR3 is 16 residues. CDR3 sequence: CASSLGLYSSTDTQYF. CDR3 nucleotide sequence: TGTGCCAGCAGCTTGGGTCTTTACTCTAGCACAGATACGCAGTATTTT. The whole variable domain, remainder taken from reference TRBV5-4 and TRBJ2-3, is ETGVTQSPTHLIKTRGQQVTLRCSSQSGHNTVSWYQQALGQGPQFIFQYYREEENGRGNFPPRFSGLQFPNYSSELNVNALELDDSALYLCASSLGLYSSTDTQYFGPGTRLTVL.

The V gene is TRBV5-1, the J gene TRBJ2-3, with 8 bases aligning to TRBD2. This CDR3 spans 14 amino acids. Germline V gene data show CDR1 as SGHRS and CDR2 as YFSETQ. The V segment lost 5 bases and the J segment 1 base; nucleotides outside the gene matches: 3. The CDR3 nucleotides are TGCGCCAGCAGGCATAGCGGGGGCACAGATACGCAGTATTTT. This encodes CASRHSGGTDTQYF.

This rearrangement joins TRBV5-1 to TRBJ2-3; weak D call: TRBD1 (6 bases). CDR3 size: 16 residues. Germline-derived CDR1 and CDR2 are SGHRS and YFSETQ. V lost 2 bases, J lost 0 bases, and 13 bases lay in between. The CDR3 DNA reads TGCGCCAGCAGCTTACAGGGTTTACCTAGCACAGATACGCAGTATTTT. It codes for CASSLQGLPSTDTQYF.

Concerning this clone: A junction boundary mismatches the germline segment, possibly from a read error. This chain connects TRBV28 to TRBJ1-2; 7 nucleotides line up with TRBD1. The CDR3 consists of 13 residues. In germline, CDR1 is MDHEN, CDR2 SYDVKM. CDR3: CASSDRLPSDRSF. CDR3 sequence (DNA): TGTGCCAGCAGTGACCGTTTGCCTTCGGACAGGTCGTTC.

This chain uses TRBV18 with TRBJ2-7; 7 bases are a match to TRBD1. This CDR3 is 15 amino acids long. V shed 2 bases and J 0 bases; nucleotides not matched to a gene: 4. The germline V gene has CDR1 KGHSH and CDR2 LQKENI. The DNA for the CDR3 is TGTGCCAGCTCACCAGTAACAGGGGACTCCTACGAGCAGTACTTC. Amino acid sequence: CASSPVTGDSYEQYF.

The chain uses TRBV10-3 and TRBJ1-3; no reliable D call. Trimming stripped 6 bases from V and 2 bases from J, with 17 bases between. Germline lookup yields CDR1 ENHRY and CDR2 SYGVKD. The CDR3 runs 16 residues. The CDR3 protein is CAIRDTTSPPGNTIYF. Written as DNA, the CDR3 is TGTGCCATCAGGGATACGACAAGTCCCCCTGGAAACACCATATATTTT.

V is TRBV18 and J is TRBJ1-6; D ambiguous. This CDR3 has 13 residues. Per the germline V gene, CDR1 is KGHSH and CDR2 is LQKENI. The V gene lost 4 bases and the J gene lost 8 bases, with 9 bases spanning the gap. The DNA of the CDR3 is TGTGCCAGCTCACTCATCCAGGATTCACCCCTCCACTTT. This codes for CASSLIQDSPLHF.

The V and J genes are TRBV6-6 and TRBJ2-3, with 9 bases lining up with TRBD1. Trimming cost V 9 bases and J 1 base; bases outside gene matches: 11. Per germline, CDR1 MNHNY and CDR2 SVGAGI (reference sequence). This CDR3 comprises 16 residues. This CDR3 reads CASNVGGTGRTDTQYF. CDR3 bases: TGTGCCAGTAATGTCGGAGGGACAGGGCGCACAGATACGCAGTATTTT.

The CDR3 loop is CASSFGLAETQYF. The CDR3 coding sequence is TGTGCCAGCAGCTTCGGACTAGCAGAGACCCAGTACTTC. V and J are TRBV5-5 and TRBJ2-5; 8 bases line up with TRBD2. In germline, CDR1 is SGHKS, CDR2 YYEKEE (reference sequence). The J segment lost 4 bases and the V segment lost 2 bases, leaving 1 base of the junction unmatched. The CDR3 runs 13 residues.

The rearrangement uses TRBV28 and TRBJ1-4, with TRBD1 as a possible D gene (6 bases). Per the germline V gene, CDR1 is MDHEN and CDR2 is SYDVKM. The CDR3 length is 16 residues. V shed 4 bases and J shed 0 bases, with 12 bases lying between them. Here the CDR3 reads CASSYPGAATNEKLFF. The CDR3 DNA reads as TGTGCCAGCAGTTACCCAGGGGCGGCAACTAATGAAAAACTGTTTTTT.

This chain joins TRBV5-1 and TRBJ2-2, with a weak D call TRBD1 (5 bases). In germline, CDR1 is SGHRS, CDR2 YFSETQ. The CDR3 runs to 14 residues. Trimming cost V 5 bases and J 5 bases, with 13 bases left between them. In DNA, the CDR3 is TGCGCCAGCAGGTTTGCAGGGTCAACCGGGGAGCTGTTTTTT. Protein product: CASRFAGSTGELFF.

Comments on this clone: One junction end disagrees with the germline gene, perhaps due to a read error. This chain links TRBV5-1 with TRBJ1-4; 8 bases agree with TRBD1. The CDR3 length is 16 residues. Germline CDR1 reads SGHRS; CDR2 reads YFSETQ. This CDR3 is CVSSPQGGATNEKLFF. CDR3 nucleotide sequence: TGCGTCAGCAGCCCACAGGGGGGTGCAACTAATGAAAAACTGTTTTTT.

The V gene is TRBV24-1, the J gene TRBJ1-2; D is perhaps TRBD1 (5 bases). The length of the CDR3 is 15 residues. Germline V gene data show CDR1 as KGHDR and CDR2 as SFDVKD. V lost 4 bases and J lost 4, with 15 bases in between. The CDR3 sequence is CATSDPGVSGYGYTF. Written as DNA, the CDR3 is TGTGCCACCAGTGACCCGGGGGTATCCGGCTATGGCTACACCTTC.

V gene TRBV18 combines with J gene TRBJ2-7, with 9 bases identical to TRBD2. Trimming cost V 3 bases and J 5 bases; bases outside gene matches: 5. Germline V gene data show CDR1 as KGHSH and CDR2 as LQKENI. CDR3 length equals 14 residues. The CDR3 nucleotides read TGTGCCAGCTCACCGCTAGCGGGAATCGACGAGCAGTACTTC. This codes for CASSPLAGIDEQYF. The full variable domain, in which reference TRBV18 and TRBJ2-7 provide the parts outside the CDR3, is NAGVMQNPRHLVRRRGQEARLRCSPMKGHSHVYWYRQLPEEGLKFMVYLQKENIIDESGMPKERFSAEFPKEGPSILRIQQVVRGDSAAYFCASSPLAGIDEQYFGPGTRLTVT.

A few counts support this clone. The chain's CDR3 is CASTTTGAGNTIYF. The CDR3 region has the DNA TGTGCCAGCACCACGACAGGGGCTGGAAACACCATATATTTT. This chain connects TRBV28 to TRBJ1-3; 8 bases map to TRBD1. The CDR3 runs to 14 residues. After removal of 7 bases from V and 2 bases from J, the junction contained 4 bases not matched to a gene. The germline V gene encodes CDR1 MDHEN and CDR2 SYDVKM.

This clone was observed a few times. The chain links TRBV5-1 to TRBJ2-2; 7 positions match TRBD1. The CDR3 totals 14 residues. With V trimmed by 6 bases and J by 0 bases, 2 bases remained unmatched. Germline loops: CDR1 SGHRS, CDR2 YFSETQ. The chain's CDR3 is CASIQGANTGELFF. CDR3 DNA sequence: TGCGCCAGCATCCAGGGGGCGAACACCGGGGAGCTGTTTTTT.

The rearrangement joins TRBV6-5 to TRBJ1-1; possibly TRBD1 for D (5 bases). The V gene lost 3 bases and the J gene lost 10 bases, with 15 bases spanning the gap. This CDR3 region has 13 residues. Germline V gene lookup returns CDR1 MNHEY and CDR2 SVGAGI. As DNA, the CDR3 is TGTGCCAGCAGTTATGATAAGGGACTGGGAGCTTTCTTT. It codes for CASSYDKGLGAFF.

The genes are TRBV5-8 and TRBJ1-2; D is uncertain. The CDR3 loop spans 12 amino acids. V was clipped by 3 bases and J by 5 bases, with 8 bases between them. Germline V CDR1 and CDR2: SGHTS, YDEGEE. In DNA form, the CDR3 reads TGTGCCAGCAGCTCCAGTTGGTATGGCTACACCTTC. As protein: CASSSSWYGYTF.

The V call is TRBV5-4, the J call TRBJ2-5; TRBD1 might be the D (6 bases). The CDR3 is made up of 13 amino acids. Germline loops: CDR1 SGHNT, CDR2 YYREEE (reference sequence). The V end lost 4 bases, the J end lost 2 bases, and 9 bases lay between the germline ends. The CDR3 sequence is CASSRQVQETQYF. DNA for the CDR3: TGTGCCAGCAGCAGACAGGTTCAAGAGACCCAGTACTTC. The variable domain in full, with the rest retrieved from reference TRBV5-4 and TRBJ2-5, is ETGVTQSPTHLIKTRGQQVTLRCSSQSGHNTVSWYQQALGQGPQFIFQYYREEENGRGNFPPRFSGLQFPNYSSELNVNALELDDSALYLCASSRQVQETQYFGPGTRLLVL.

The CDR3 spells CASSYKGAGELFF. CDR3 nucleotides: TGTGCCAGCAGTTACAAAGGGGCCGGGGAGCTGTTTTTT. The rearrangement uses TRBV6-5 and TRBJ2-2; possible D gene TRBD1, 5 bases. Germline V gene data show CDR1 as MNHEY and CDR2 as SVGAGI. This CDR3 spans 13 amino acids. V shed 2 bases and J shed 6 bases, with 7 bases lying between them.

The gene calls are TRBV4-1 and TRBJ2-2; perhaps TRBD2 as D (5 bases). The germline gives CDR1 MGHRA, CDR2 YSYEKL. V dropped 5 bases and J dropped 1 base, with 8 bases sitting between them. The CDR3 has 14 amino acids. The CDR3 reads CASSAAVNTGELFF. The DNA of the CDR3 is TGCGCCAGCAGCGCAGCGGTGAACACCGGGGAGCTGTTTTTT.